A single sample is the source of the 5 T cell receptor beta chains below, sequenced in a study of blood T cells in healthy people across ages. Primed by a sample-barcoded 5' primer and a J-beta primer mix, a second PCR proceeded for 7 to 11 cycles. A single record per CDR3 protein comes from TCRdb applying MiXCR to the 5' RACE reads. The top ten clones hold roughly 7% of a sample with roughly 1.4 million distinct CDR3 sequences, approximately 63% of them seen once. The material sequenced was blood. These receptors originate from a man younger than 35 in good health.

This clonotype has just a few counts. V gene TRBV20-1 combines with J gene TRBJ2-3; D perhaps matches TRBD2 (7 bases). Between the trimmed V and J ends, which lost 8 bases and 4 bases, there was a span of 13 bases. CDR1 is DFQATT and CDR2 is SNEGSKA in the germline V gene (reference sequence). The CDR3 is 12 residues long. The CDR3, as DNA: TGCAGTAGGGGGGGCCCTTCAGATACGCAGTATTTT. This codes for CSRGGPSDTQYF.

This chain connects TRBV3-1 to TRBJ1-2; D remains ambiguous. The CDR3 totals 17 residues. The V end lost 0 bases, the J end lost 3 bases, and 17 bases lay between the germline ends. Germline assignment: CDR1 LGHDT and CDR2 YNNKEL (reference sequence). CDR3 nucleotides: TGTGCCAGCAGCCAAGATTCTAGGATCCGGAGGCACTATGGCTACACCTTC. This encodes CASSQDSRIRRHYGYTF.

This chain joins TRBV20-1 and TRBJ2-5; tentatively, D is TRBD2 (6 bases). The J call may be in error: the DNA end matches TRBJ2-7 better. CDR1 is DFQATT and CDR2 is SNEGSKA in the germline V gene (reference sequence). The CDR3 is made up of 15 amino acids. The CDR3 DNA sequence: TGCAGTGCTAGAGACCCGACTAGAAACCCCTACGAGCAGTACTTC. Protein product: CSARDPTRNPYEQYF.

This CDR3 reads CSAEPGLAQETQYF. DNA for the CDR3: TGCAGCGCAGAACCCGGACTAGCCCAAGAGACCCAGTACTTC. V gene TRBV29-1 combines with J gene TRBJ2-5; TRBD2 agrees at 8 bases. This CDR3 has 14 amino acids. J lost 1 base, V lost 7 bases, and 8 bases had no gene match. Germline V CDR1 and CDR2: SQVTM, ANQGSEA.

This chain connects TRBV5-1 to TRBJ1-2; D gene unclear. V lost 3 bases and J lost 8, with 17 bases in between. The CDR3 consists of 14 residues. The germline V gene has CDR1 SGHRS and CDR2 YFSETQ. The CDR3 region is CASSSKNKGEGYTF. The CDR3 coding sequence is TGCGCCAGCAGCTCTAAAAATAAGGGAGAAGGCTACACCTTC.